The entry below describes one T cell receptor (beta chain). Its target is unknown. This sample was taken from a study of shared clonotypes between healthy human individuals. General study points: At large depth, rarefaction still showed sorted-subset sequencing to be incomplete.

The CDR3 is 16 residues long. From germline, CDR1 is MNHNY and CDR2 SVGAGI (reference sequence). The V gene end was trimmed by 7 bases and the J gene end by 4 bases; junction bases not matched to a gene: 6. The study enrolled healthy HIV-negative adults without recent acute infections or vaccinations as donors. At the deep level, the assay was run. Across several immunoSEQ plates, the genomic DNA of each subset was split evenly. Here immunoSEQ multiplex PCR was the method, and the copy in TCRdb shows in-frame clones only, minus some. The table lists 1.5 million to 1.9 million clones, around 98% of them singletons.

This clonotype originated in a man aged 30 to 45 in good health. Sequenced input: naive CD4+ T cells sorted from blood. Subset meaning: CD45RA+ positively selected. This chain uses TRBV6-6 with TRBJ2-1, with TRBD2 identical over 14 bases. This CDR3 reads CASMGLAGDLYNEQFF. CDR3 in DNA: TGTGCCAGCATGGGACTAGCGGGGGATTTATACAATGAGCAGTTCTTC.